This section outlines one T cell receptor beta chain sequence together with its context. Authors' processing steps: Estimation of nucleated cell counts relied on the amplification of reference gene primers. Produced via immunoSEQ multiplex PCR; TCRdb's table is partial and in-frame only. V and J calls and clone size follow that table, whereas D and trimming were derived from the DNA. The sample carries 40,000 to 55,000 clones, approximately 81% recorded once. The entry originates in a study of blood T cell repertoires in COVID-19. Study-wide background: Material from acute and convalescent COVID-19 was sourced from the United States, Italy and Spain. PBMCs, B-cell-depleted T cells, or T cells were the source of the cDNA or gDNA that made up the material.

This TCR derives from a woman aged 70-85 years with acute or convalescent COVID-19. The specimen was peripheral blood.

The CDR3 reads CASRGTETYGYTF. The CDR3 DNA is TGTGCCAGCAGGGGGACAGAAACCTATGGCTACACCTTC. This chain links TRBV27 with TRBJ1-2; 7 bases are a match to TRBD1. The V and J ends lost 6 bases and 4 bases, in that order; junction bases with no gene match: 5. The CDR3 is 13 residues long. Germline assignment: CDR1 MNHEY and CDR2 SMNVEV (reference sequence).